This TCR beta chain was identified during a study of T cells in Graves' hyperthyroidism and ophthalmopathy (dated by TCRdb to about 2019). About the investigation overall: Peripheral blood was collected at initial diagnosis, before any treatment. To identify TCR V-J signatures that set the groups apart, the researchers used a discovery cohort of 100 patients, made up of 43 with Graves' ophthalmopathy and 57 with stable Graves' hyperthyroidism. Prospective prediction of ophthalmopathy was tested in an independent validation cohort of some 19 hyperthyroidism patients and 17 patients who later progressed to ophthalmopathy. For training and testing, the approximately 92 patients in the discovery cohort were randomly divided in a 7:3 ratio. In addition, the study compared T-cell repertoires in thyroid tissue and in blood from roughly six Graves' hyperthyroidism patients. Following sampling, methimazole starting at 30 mg daily was given to hyperthyroidism patients, and high-dose intravenous methylprednisolone was given to ophthalmopathy patients. The paper reports TCR Vbeta CDR3 sequencing of 135 peripheral blood samples: under 45 ophthalmopathy, approximately 74 hyperthyroidism and approximately 17 progressor patients.

Overall study outcomes, separate from this receptor: In validation, progression to ophthalmopathy was predicted by the model with almost 71% sensitivity and 72.22% specificity, a median of about 6.4 months before onset. No statistical method was used to set the sample size in advance, and investigators knew the group allocation. Ophthalmopathy was separated from stable hyperthyroidism by a 13 V-J signature model, with approximately 85% sensitivity and about 84% specificity obtained in cross-validation and 80%/75% obtained in testing. Most expanded thyroid clonotypes (frequency above 0.001) were also found in blood, which suggests that blood repertoires may mirror thyroid immune responses.

This clonotype was counted many times. This receptor's antigen is unknown. The input lacks base qualities; no much larger clone sits a single base away. The junction shows trimming of 8 bases on V and 8 bases on J, plus 15 bases between the germline ends. Per the germline V gene, SNHLY is the CDR1 and FYNNEI is the CDR2. The CDR3 goes from the cysteine to the phenylalanine over 12 residues. CDR3 DNA is the only sequence kept; it has 36 bases, read in frame from the first base. Stable Graves' hyperthyroidism was defined as the absence of progression to ophthalmopathy over 18 months of follow-up. Hyperthyroidism patients were aged 18 to 65 years and newly diagnosed, with disease duration of less than 2 months. Patients with uncontrolled infections, other autoimmune diseases, pregnancy or lactation were excluded. Clinical symptoms, serum thyroxine and TRAb, thyroid ultrasound, and orbital computed tomography formed the basis for the diagnoses. Ficoll-Paque density gradient centrifugation was used to isolate PBMCs from 8 to 10 ml of fresh peripheral blood. Total RNA was extracted using Trizol reagent, and RNA quality was assessed on an Agilent 2100 Bioanalyzer.

Amplification of TCR beta CDR3 regions was carried out from RNA transcripts. The TCR CDR3 was subjected to a first round of RT-PCR using the HTBI primer set and the Qiagen OneStep RT-PCR kit. A second multiplex PCR round built the libraries, followed by size selection and purification. Sequencing of the libraries was done on an Illumina HiSeq2000 using paired-end 100 bp reads. In the paper's pipeline: Raw data were processed with SOAPnuke, discarding reads with adapters, uncalled bases, mean Phred below 15, or no exact constant-primer or identifier match. High-quality paired reads were merged using COPE v1.2.5, and each unique nucleotide sequence was defined as a clonotype. MiTCR v1.1 was used to align the clonotypes against IMGT TRBV, TRBD and TRBJ reference segments. Only V-J combinations with frequency above 0.0001, covering 99% to 99.2% of repertoires, were analysed. The TCS score was defined as F50 (clonal expansion) divided by E x V (chaos), with BLOSUM62-based TCRdist calculated between CDR3 peptides within each V-J. Welch's t-statistics and random forest reduced 500 to 650 V-J features to 10 to 15, which were used in a naive Bayes classifier (R e1071). Starting from the raw public reads, TCRdb applied fastp trimming at Q25, assembled clones with MiXCR and retained in-frame beta chains. Each entry merges the rows of one CDR3 protein and shows their most common DNA and genes. These V and J calls derive from TCRdb rather than the authors' analysis. The sample table shows about 560,000 distinct CDR3 sequences, and roughly a sixth are seen once. The ten largest clones represent around 18% of the sample.

The sequence is built from TRBV2 and TRBJ1-2; a tentative D match to TRBD1 spans 6 bases. Sequencing used blood. The receptor's source is a woman aged 18-29 years with Graves' hyperthyroidism. The DNA sequence is as follows: TGTGCCAGCGGCGGACAGTATGGAGGCTACACCTTC. Its coded protein is CASGGQYGGYTF.